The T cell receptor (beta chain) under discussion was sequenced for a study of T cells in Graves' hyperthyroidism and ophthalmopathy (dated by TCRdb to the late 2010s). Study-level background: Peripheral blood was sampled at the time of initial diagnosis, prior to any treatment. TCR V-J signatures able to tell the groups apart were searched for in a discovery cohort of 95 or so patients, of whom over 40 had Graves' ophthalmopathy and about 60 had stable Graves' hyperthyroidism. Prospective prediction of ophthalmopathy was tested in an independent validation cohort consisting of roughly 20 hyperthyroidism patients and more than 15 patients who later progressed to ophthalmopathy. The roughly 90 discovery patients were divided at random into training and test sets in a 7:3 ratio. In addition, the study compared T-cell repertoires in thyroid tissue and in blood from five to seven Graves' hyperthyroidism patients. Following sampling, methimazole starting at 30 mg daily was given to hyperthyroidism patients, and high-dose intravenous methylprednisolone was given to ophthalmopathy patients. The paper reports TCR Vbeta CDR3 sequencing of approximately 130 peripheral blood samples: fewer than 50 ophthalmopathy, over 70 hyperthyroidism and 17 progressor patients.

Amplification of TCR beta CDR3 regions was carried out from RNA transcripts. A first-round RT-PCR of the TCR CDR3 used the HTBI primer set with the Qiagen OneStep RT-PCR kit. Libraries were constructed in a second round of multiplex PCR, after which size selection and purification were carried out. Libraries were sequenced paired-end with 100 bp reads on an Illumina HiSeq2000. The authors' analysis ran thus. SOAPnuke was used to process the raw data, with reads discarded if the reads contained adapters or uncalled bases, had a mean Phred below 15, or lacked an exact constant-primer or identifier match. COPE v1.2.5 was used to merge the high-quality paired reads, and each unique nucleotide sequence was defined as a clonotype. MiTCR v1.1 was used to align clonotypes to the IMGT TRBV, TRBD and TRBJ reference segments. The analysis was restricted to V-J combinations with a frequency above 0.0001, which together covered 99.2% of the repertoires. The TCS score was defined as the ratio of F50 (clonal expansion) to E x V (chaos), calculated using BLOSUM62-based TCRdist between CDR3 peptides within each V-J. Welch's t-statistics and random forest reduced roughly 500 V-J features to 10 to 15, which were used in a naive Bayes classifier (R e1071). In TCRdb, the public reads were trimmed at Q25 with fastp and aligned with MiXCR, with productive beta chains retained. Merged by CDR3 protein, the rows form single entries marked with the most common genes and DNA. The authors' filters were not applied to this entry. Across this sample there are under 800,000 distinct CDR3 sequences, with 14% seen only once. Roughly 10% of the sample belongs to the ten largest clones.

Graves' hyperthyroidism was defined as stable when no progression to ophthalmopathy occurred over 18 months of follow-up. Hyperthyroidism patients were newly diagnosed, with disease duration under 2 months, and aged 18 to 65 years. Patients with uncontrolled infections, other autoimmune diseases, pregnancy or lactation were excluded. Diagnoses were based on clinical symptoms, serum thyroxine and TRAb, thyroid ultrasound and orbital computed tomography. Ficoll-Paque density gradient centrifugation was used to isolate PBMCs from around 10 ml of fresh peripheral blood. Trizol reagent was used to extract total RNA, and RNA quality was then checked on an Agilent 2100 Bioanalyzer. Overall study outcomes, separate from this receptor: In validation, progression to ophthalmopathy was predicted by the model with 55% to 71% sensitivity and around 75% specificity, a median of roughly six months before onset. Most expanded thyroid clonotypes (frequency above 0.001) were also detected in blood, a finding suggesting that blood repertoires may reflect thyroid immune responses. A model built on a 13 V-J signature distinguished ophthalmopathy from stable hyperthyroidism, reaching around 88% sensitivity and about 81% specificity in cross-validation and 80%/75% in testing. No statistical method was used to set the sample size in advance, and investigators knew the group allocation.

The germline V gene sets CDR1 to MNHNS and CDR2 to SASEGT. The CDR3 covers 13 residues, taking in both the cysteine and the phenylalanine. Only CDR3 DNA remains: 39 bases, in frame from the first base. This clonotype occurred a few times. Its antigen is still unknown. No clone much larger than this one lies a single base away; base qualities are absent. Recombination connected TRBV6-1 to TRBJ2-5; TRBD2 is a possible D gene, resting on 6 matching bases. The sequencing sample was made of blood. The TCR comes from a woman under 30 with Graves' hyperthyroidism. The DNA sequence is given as TGTTCCGATCGGGAGCGCAGCGGAGAGACCCAGTACTTC. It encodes CSDRERSGETQYF.